These 5 T cell receptor beta chains were sequenced from one sample in a study of OX40 agonist ivuxolimab in advanced cancers. Only in-frame clones appear in the TCRdb table, and some are missing; sequencing was by immunoSEQ multiplex PCR. The table lists about 62,000 clones, about 85% of them singletons. The sample in question was CD4+ or CD8+ T cells sorted from blood, obtained in a trial of the OX40 agonist ivuxolimab. The receptors here all came from an adult with an advanced solid tumor such as melanoma, head and neck, liver or kidney cancer.

This clone was seen a single time. The rearrangement joins TRBV7-3 to TRBJ2-1, with 12 nucleotides matching TRBD2. With V trimmed by 5 bases and J by 3 bases, 2 bases remained unmatched. CDR1 is SGHTA, CDR2 FQGTGA, per germline. The CDR3 is 15 amino acids. The CDR3 loop reads CASSTSGGNYNEQFF. The CDR3 nucleotides read TGTGCCAGCAGCACTAGCGGGGGGAACTACAATGAGCAGTTCTTC.

This chain links TRBV5-1 with TRBJ1-2, with D possibly matching TRBD1 (6 bases). Trimming took off 4 bases at V and 8 bases at J, with 18 bases between the two ends. Germline CDR1 is SGHRS and CDR2 is YFSETQ. The CDR3 consists of 14 residues. CDR3 coding DNA: TGCGCCAGCAGCCCGACGACAGGAGAATGGGGCTACACCTTC. Its protein is CASSPTTGEWGYTF.

The rearrangement joins TRBV19 to TRBJ2-1, with 9 nucleotides matching TRBD2. Germline trimming cut 7 bases from V and 8 bases from J; bases unmatched to any gene: 9. The CDR3 totals 14 residues. Germline V gene data show CDR1 as LNHDA and CDR2 as SQIVND (reference sequence). The DNA for the CDR3 is TGTGCCAGTAAGGGTGCGGGAGGGTTCCATGAGCAGTTCTTC. Translated, it gives CASKGAGGFHEQFF.

This clone was recorded a few times. The chain carries TRBV28 and TRBJ2-7, with D maybe TRBD2 (6 bases). Trimming removed 4 bases at V and 3 bases at J, with 16 bases between. CDR1 MDHEN and CDR2 SYDVKM come from the germline V gene. The CDR3 consists of 15 residues. Written as DNA, the CDR3 is TGTGCCAGCAGTTCCCCTAGCGAGGGAGGCTACGAGCAGTACTTC. It yields the protein CASSSPSEGGYEQYF.

V and J are TRBV5-4 and TRBJ2-3; 8 bases are shared with TRBD2. J gave up 2 bases and V 3 bases, and 5 bases lay outside the gene matches. This CDR3 is 15 amino acids long. CDR1 and CDR2 (germline): SGHNT, YYREEE (reference sequence). Here the CDR3 reads CASSSRTSLTDTQYF. CDR3 DNA: TGTGCCAGCAGCTCGAGGACTAGCCTCACAGATACGCAGTATTTT. The whole variable domain, remainder taken from reference TRBV5-4 and TRBJ2-3, is ETGVTQSPTHLIKTRGQQVTLRCSSQSGHNTVSWYQQALGQGPQFIFQYYREEENGRGNFPPRFSGLQFPNYSSELNVNALELDDSALYLCASSSRTSLTDTQYFGPGTRLTVL.